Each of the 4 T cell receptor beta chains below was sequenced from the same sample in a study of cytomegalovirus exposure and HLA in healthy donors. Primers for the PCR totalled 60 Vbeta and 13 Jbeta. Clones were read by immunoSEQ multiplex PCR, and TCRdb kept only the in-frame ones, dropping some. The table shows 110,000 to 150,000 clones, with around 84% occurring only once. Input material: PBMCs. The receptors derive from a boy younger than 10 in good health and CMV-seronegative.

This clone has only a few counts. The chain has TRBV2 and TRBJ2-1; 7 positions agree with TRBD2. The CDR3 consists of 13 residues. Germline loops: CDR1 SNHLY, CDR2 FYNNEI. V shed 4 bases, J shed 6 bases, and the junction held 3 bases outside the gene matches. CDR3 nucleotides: TGTGCCAGCAGTGTAGGCGGGAGCAATGAGCAGTTCTTC. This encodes CASSVGGSNEQFF.

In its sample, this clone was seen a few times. The DNA for the CDR3 is TGTGCCAGCAGCGTACGGCAGCGGTTCACGGTGAACACCGGGGAGCTGTTTTTT. This translates into CASSVRQRFTVNTGELFF. The rearrangement joins TRBV9 to TRBJ2-2; D might be TRBD2 (5 bases). The V gene's germline CDR1 is SGDLS and CDR2 YYNGEE. The CDR3 consists of 18 residues. V dropped 1 base and J dropped 1 base, with 17 bases sitting between them. Full variable domain (missing parts from reference TRBV9 and TRBJ2-2): DSGVTQTPKHLITATGQRVTLRCSPRSGDLSVYWYQQSLDQGLQFLIQYYNGEERAKGNILERFSAQQFPDLHSELNLSSLELGDSALYFCASSVRQRFTVNTGELFFGEGSRLTVL.

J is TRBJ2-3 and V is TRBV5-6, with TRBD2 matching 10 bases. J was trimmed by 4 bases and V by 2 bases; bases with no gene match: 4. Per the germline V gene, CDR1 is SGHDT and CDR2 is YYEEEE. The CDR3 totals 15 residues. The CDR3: CASSFSGGSPDTQYF. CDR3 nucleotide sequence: TGTGCCAGCAGCTTTAGCGGGGGGAGTCCAGATACGCAGTATTTT.

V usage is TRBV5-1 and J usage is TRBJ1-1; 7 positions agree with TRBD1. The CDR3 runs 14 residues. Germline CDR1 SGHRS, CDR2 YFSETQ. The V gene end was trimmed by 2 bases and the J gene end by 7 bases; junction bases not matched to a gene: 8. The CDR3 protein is CASSFGETGSEAFF. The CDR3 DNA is TGCGCCAGCAGCTTTGGGGAGACAGGGAGTGAAGCTTTCTTT.